This note documents a single T cell receptor beta chain sequence. The data belong to a study of blood T cell repertoires in COVID-19. Sequencing used immunoSEQ multiplex PCR; TCRdb keeps in-frame clones, though not all of them. The sample has 30,000 or so clones, about 90% seen once. Germline V CDR1 and CDR2: SGHDN, FVKESK. The CDR3 is 17 amino acids. J lost 4 bases, V lost 0 bases, and 5 bases had no gene match. This TCR came from a human donor with active COVID-19. The donor label of this sample is uncertain. V is TRBV14 and J is TRBJ2-6, with 8 positions matching TRBD1. Sample: peripheral blood. This CDR3 reads CASSQETGGLGANVLTF. The CDR3 DNA reads TGTGCCAGCAGCCAAGAAACAGGGGGATTGGGGGCCAACGTCCTGACTTTC.